The 14 T cell receptor beta chains below all came from one sample that was sequenced in a study of T cells in Graves' hyperthyroidism and ophthalmopathy. TCR beta CDR3 regions were amplified from RNA transcripts. When the TCR CDR3 underwent first-round RT-PCR, the HTBI primer set was used. TCRdb fed the multiplex PCR reads into MiXCR, producing one record per CDR3 protein. The table lists some 50,000 distinct CDR3 sequences, roughly 50% of them singletons. Sequenced sample: blood. The source is a woman between 50 and 59 years old with Graves' ophthalmopathy.

Ten or more counts support this clonotype. This rearrangement joins TRBV2 to TRBJ2-7; D is perhaps TRBD1 or TRBD2 (5 bases each). Germline V CDR1 and CDR2: SNHLY, FYNNEI. The CDR3 has 14 residues. The V gene lost 6 bases and the J gene lost 5 bases, with 17 bases spanning the gap. The CDR3: CASSESGTANEQYF. In DNA, the CDR3 is TGTGCCAGCAGCGAGTCCGGGACGGCTAACGAGCAGTACTTC.

In its sample, this clonotype was seen many times. This chain joins TRBV12-3 or TRBV12-4 and TRBJ2-7; 7 bases are a match to TRBD1. V lost 4 bases to trimming and J lost 5 bases; unmatched junction nucleotides: 8. The CDR3 is 14 amino acids. The CDR3: CASSWGSDRDEQYF. The CDR3 coding sequence is TGTGCCAGCAGTTGGGGATCAGACAGGGACGAGCAGTACTTC.

In DNA, the CDR3 is TGTGCCAGCAGCACGCGGGGGAACCAAGAGGTCGACGGGGAGCTGTTTTTT. It specifies CASSTRGNQEVDGELFF. The J gene is TRBJ2-2, the V gene TRBV7-2; 7 bases are a match to TRBD2. V dropped 5 bases and J dropped 7; count of bases not matched to a gene: 16. The CDR3 contains 17 residues. Germline loops: CDR1 SGHTA, CDR2 FQGNSA.

The chain recombines TRBV9 with TRBJ2-1; tentative D call: TRBD1 (6 bases). The CDR3 is 16 amino acids. With 0 bases removed from V and 0 bases from J, the gap between germline ends came to 10 bases. Looked up from germline, CDR1 is SGDLS and CDR2 is YYNGEE. The chain's CDR3 is CASSVGQGRSYNEQFF. In DNA form, the CDR3 reads TGTGCCAGCAGCGTAGGGCAGGGGCGCTCCTACAATGAGCAGTTCTTC.

This clonotype was detected only a few times. A much larger clone sits a single nucleotide away, making a read error possible. The chain links TRBV28 to TRBJ1-6; D not certain. V was shortened by 6 bases and J by 8 bases, with 11 bases between the two germline ends. The CDR3 has 13 residues. CDR1 and CDR2 from the germline V gene are MDHEN and SYDVKM. The CDR3 sequence: CASRPGVDSPLHF. The CDR3 DNA reads as TGTGCCAGCAGACCCGGTGTGGATTCACCCCTCCACTTT.

The chain links TRBV5-6 to TRBJ2-2; TRBD1 matches at 10 bases. V trimming: 3 bases; J trimming: 4 bases; junction bases outside the gene matches: 6. Germline V gene lookup returns CDR1 SGHDT and CDR2 YYEEEE. The CDR3 has 16 residues. The CDR3 nucleotides are TGTGCCAGCAGCTCCCGGGACAGGGGAGGCACCGGGGAGCTGTTTTTT. It specifies CASSSRDRGGTGELFF.

This chain uses TRBV6-5 with TRBJ1-6; D ambiguous. Between the trimmed V and J ends, which lost 2 bases and 7 bases, there was a span of 6 bases. In germline, CDR1 is MNHEY, CDR2 SVGAGI. This CDR3 contains 13 residues. CDR3 residues: CASSYPENSPLHF. For the CDR3, the DNA is TGTGCCAGCAGTTACCCTGAGAATTCACCCCTCCACTTT.

This clonotype was counted many times. This chain uses TRBV28 with TRBJ1-1; no reliable D call. V was trimmed by 6 bases and J by 0 bases, leaving 8 bases between them. The germline CDR1 and CDR2 sequences are MDHEN and SYDVKM. The CDR3 runs to 13 residues. CDR3 nucleotides: TGTGCCAGCAGACCCGCAGTGAACACTGAAGCTTTCTTT. Translated, it gives CASRPAVNTEAFF.

This clonotype was recorded once. Mismatch with germline at one junction end may stem from a read error. V is TRBV19 and J is TRBJ1-1, with D perhaps TRBD1 (5 bases). This CDR3 spans 15 amino acids. Germline values: CDR1 LNHDA, CDR2 SQIVND (reference sequence). CDR3 loop: CASSYGHLWGFEAFF. In DNA, the CDR3 is TGTGCGAGCAGTTACGGGCACTTATGGGGGTTTGAAGCATTCTTT. The complete variable domain, with remaining parts taken from reference TRBV19 and TRBJ1-1, reads DGGITQSPKYLFRKEGQNVTLSCEQNLNHDAMYWYRQDPGQGLRLIYYSQIVNDFQKGDIAEGYSVSREKKESFPLTVTSAQKNPTAFYLCASSYGHLWGFEAFFGQGTRLTVV.

This clonotype was observed a handful of times. The V gene is TRBV10-2, the J gene TRBJ2-7; 8 positions agree with TRBD1. This CDR3 comprises 14 residues. Trimming removed 6 bases from V and 2 bases from J; junction bases left unmatched: 6. CDR1 WSHSY and CDR2 SAAADI come from the germline V gene. The CDR3 DNA is TGCGCCAGCAGCCCCGGGACAGGTACCTACGAGCAGTACTTC. Residues: CASSPGTGTYEQYF.

This clonotype appeared many times. This chain joins TRBV19 and TRBJ2-2, with a possible D match to TRBD2 (5 bases). The germline gives CDR1 LNHDA, CDR2 SQIVND (reference sequence). Deletions cut 5 bases from V and 6 bases from J, with 10 bases between. This CDR3 contains 13 residues. CDR3 residues: CASSSGISGELFF. CDR3 nucleotide sequence: TGTGCCAGTAGTTCCGGGATCTCCGGGGAGCTGTTTTTT.

The chain links TRBV20-1 to TRBJ2-7; 13 bases are shared with TRBD2. CDR3 length: 13 residues. J was trimmed by 7 bases and V by 6 bases; bases with no gene match: 6. Germline V gene sequence: CDR1 DFQATT, CDR2 SNEGSKA (reference sequence). The CDR3 sequence is CSAGTSGTKEQYF. CDR3 in DNA: TGCAGTGCGGGGACTAGCGGGACCAAGGAGCAGTACTTC.

This clonotype appeared many times. The V and J genes are TRBV6-1 and TRBJ1-5; D not certain. The CDR3 length is 13 residues. Trimming took off 6 bases at V and 3 bases at J, with 9 bases between the two ends. The germline V gene has CDR1 MNHNS and CDR2 SASEGT. The CDR3: CASRSNLNQPQHF. The CDR3 DNA follows: TGTGCCAGCAGAAGCAATCTCAATCAGCCCCAGCATTTT.

As to this clonotype: The germline gene is not matched at one end of the junction; a read error may be the cause. CDR3: CASSLYSFDEQCF. The CDR3 DNA is TGTGCTAGCAGCTTGTATAGTTTCGACGAGCAGTGCTTC. V usage is TRBV5-6 and J usage is TRBJ2-7; D is unresolved. The germline CDR1 and CDR2 sequences are SGHDT and YYEEEE. The CDR3 totals 13 residues.